Following are 20 T cell receptor beta chains from one sample sequenced in a study of blood T cells in healthy people across ages. A second PCR of 7 to 11 cycles used a sample-barcoded 5' primer and a J-beta primer mix. MiXCR, applied by TCRdb to the 5' RACE reads, yields one record per CDR3 protein. The table shows hundreds of thousands of distinct CDR3 sequences, with around 48% occurring only once. The sequenced sample was blood. The receptors come from a man younger than 40 in good health.

The V gene is TRBV20-1, the J gene TRBJ2-7, with TRBD1 matching over 7 bases. The CDR3 consists of 14 residues. The junction had 12 bases not matched to a gene; V was cut back by 6 bases and J by 4 bases. Germline lookup yields CDR1 DFQATT and CDR2 SNEGSKA (reference sequence). CDR3 loop: CSAGIPGQLYEQYF. CDR3 sequence (DNA): TGCAGTGCAGGAATTCCGGGACAGCTATACGAGCAGTACTTC.

About this clonotype: One junction end disagrees with the germline gene, perhaps due to a read error. This chain joins TRBV12-3 or TRBV12-4 and TRBJ2-1; D unresolved. This CDR3 is 12 amino acids long. CDR3 nucleotide sequence: TGTACCAGCAGTTTCATAGGGAATGAGCAGTTCTTC. Its translation is CTSSFIGNEQFF.

The chain carries TRBV7-9 and TRBJ1-2; the D gene is possibly TRBD1 (6 bases). Germline loops: CDR1 SEHNR, CDR2 FQNEAQ (reference sequence). The CDR3 totals 13 residues. Trimming took off 5 bases at V and 8 bases at J, with 15 bases between the two ends. CDR3 amino acids: CASSPNTGTGYTF. The CDR3 DNA sequence: TGTGCCAGCAGCCCTAATACAGGGACGGGCTACACCTTC.

This clonotype was seen more than once but under ten times. This chain uses TRBV12-5 with TRBJ2-1; 7 bases are shared with TRBD2. CDR3 length: 16 amino acids. With 1 base clipped from V and 5 bases from J, the junction kept 8 bases outside the gene matches. The germline CDR1 and CDR2 sequences are LGHNT and FRNRAP. The CDR3 loop reads CASGLGGAGTNNEQFF. CDR3 nucleotides: TGTGCTAGTGGTTTGGGTGGGGCCGGGACTAACAATGAGCAGTTCTTC.

This clonotype appeared many times. V gene TRBV3-1 combines with J gene TRBJ2-7, with D uncertain. The V gene's germline CDR1 is LGHDT and CDR2 YNNKEL (reference sequence). The CDR3 has 13 amino acids. Trimming stripped 3 bases from V and 2 bases from J, with 8 bases between. The CDR3 DNA reads TGTGCCAGCAGCCAGGGCAGAGCCTACGAGCAGTACTTC. Translated, it gives CASSQGRAYEQYF.

This clonotype was picked up many times. J is TRBJ1-2 and V is TRBV7-8; D might be TRBD1 (6 bases). The CDR3 runs to 16 residues. Germline lookup yields CDR1 SGHVS and CDR2 FQNEAQ. V lost 0 bases to trimming and J lost 1 base, with 12 bases between them. The chain's CDR3 is CASSLAPGANNYGYTF. The CDR3 DNA follows: TGTGCCAGCAGCTTAGCGCCAGGGGCCAATAACTATGGCTACACCTTC.

V and J are TRBV30 and TRBJ1-5; D perhaps matches TRBD1 (5 bases). CDR3 size: 13 residues. Germline V gene lookup returns CDR1 GTSNPN and CDR2 SVGIG (reference sequence). V lost 1 base to trimming and J lost 5 bases, with 9 bases between them. The CDR3 nucleotides read TGTGCCTGGAGTGCGGAGGGGTATCAGCCCCAGCATTTT. Translation gives CAWSAEGYQPQHF.

The genes are TRBV21-1 and TRBJ2-7; the DNA was not used to check the table's D call, TRBD1. TRBV21-1 is an annotated pseudogene. The CDR3 length is 17 residues. CDR3 amino acids: CASSKSGDRSIPYEQYF. CDR3 nucleotides: TGTGCCAGCAGCAAAAGTGGGGACCGCTCAATCCCCTACGAGCAGTACTTC.

This sequence joins TRBV27 and TRBJ1-5; D unclear. CDR1 and CDR2 from the germline V gene are MNHEY and SMNVEV (reference sequence). The CDR3 length is 15 residues. With 6 bases removed from V and 3 bases from J, the gap between germline ends came to 15 bases. The CDR3 DNA is TGTGCCAGCAGCCCCATCGAGGGTCTCAATCAGCCCCAGCATTTT. Translation: CASSPIEGLNQPQHF.

This CDR3 reads CASANRQGLLFF. As DNA, the CDR3 is TGCGCCAGCGCCAACCGACAGGGCCTATTGTTCTTC. This rearrangement joins TRBV4-3 to TRBJ2-1; 7 bases line up with TRBD1. Germline CDR1 and CDR2: LGHNA and YSLEER. The V and J ends lost 8 bases and 15 bases, in that order; junction bases with no gene match: 13. This CDR3 spans 12 amino acids.

The chain links TRBV29-1 to TRBJ1-5; 7 bases map to TRBD1. CDR1 is SQVTM and CDR2 is ANQGSEA in the germline V gene. The CDR3 loop spans 13 amino acids. V shed 6 bases and J 4 bases; nucleotides not matched to a gene: 6. The CDR3 coding sequence is TGCAGCGTCGCGGACAGGCCAAATCAGCCCCAGCATTTT. Translated, it gives CSVADRPNQPQHF.

The CDR3 region is CASSHVGGGYNEQFF. CDR3 DNA: TGTGCCAGCAGCCATGTCGGGGGGGGATACAATGAGCAGTTCTTC. The rearrangement uses TRBV3-1 and TRBJ2-1, with TRBD2 matching 8 bases. This CDR3 has 15 residues. With 3 bases clipped from V and 4 bases from J, the junction kept 5 bases outside the gene matches. Germline V gene sequence: CDR1 LGHDT, CDR2 YNNKEL (reference sequence).

V usage is TRBV18 and J usage is TRBJ2-7, with 8 bases identical to TRBD2. Germline values: CDR1 KGHSH, CDR2 LQKENI. Losses at the gene ends were 2 bases for V and 2 bases for J; bases not matched to a gene: 2. There are 14 residues in the CDR3. The DNA for the CDR3 is TGTGCCAGCTCACCAGGCGGGGGGACCTACGAGCAGTACTTC. This codes for CASSPGGGTYEQYF.

The count of this clonotype is one. A much bigger clone sits one base away, suggesting this may be a read error. This chain uses TRBV12-3 or TRBV12-4 with TRBJ2-1, with 7 nucleotides matching TRBD2. The CDR3 sequence is 15 residues long. CDR3 region: CASRPSGAAYSEQFF. CDR3 DNA: TGTGCCAGCAGGCCCAGCGGGGCCGCCTACAGTGAGCAGTTCTTC.

As regards this clonotype: An end of the junction differs from the germline gene, which may be a read error. The genes are TRBV4-3 and TRBJ2-3; TRBD2 agrees at 8 bases. Germline V lookup: CDR1 LGHNA, CDR2 YSLEER. This CDR3 contains 16 residues. CDR3 coding DNA: TGCACCAGCAGCCAAGAAAAGCGGGGGCCCACAGATACGCAGTATTTT. Translated, it gives CTSSQEKRGPTDTQYF.

This chain links TRBV9 with TRBJ1-2; tentative D call: TRBD1 (6 bases). Trimming took off 3 bases at V and 0 bases at J, with 9 bases between the two ends. Germline CDR1 and CDR2: SGDLS and YYNGEE. The CDR3 runs to 14 residues. The CDR3 region is CASSGTGPNYGYTF. The CDR3 coding sequence is TGTGCCAGCAGCGGTACAGGGCCTAACTATGGCTACACCTTC.

The genes are TRBV20-1 and TRBJ2-3; D gene ambiguous. The V gene lost 2 bases and the J gene lost 3 bases, with 9 bases spanning the gap. Germline assignment: CDR1 DFQATT and CDR2 SNEGSKA (reference sequence). The CDR3 runs to 13 residues. CDR3 protein: CSARKSETDTQYF. The CDR3 DNA is TGCAGTGCTAGAAAGTCAGAAACAGATACGCAGTATTTT.

The rearrangement joins TRBV5-6 to TRBJ2-7; a weak D match, TRBD2 (6 bases). Trimming stripped 2 bases from V and 7 bases from J, with 22 bases between. This CDR3 contains 16 residues. Germline V gives CDR1 SGHDT, CDR2 YYEEEE. This chain's CDR3 is CASSFRNRDSSREQYF. The DNA of the CDR3 is TGTGCCAGCAGCTTCCGGAACCGGGACTCGAGTCGGGAGCAGTACTTC. Variable domain in full (rest from reference TRBV5-6 and TRBJ2-7): DAGVTQSPTHLIKTRGQQVTLRCSPKSGHDTVSWYQQALGQGPQFIFQYYEEEERQRGNFPDRFSGHQFPNYSSELNVNALLLGDSALYLCASSFRNRDSSREQYFGPGTRLTVT.

The chain employs TRBV2 and TRBJ2-1, with D perhaps matching TRBD1 (6 bases). Germline V gene lookup returns CDR1 SNHLY and CDR2 FYNNEI. The CDR3 contains 15 residues. V lost 5 bases and J lost 3, with 14 bases in between. The CDR3 protein is CASSFLAGDYNEQFF. CDR3 nucleotides: TGTGCCAGCAGTTTTCTAGCAGGGGACTACAATGAGCAGTTCTTC.

The chain combines TRBV10-3 with TRBJ1-5; D is possibly TRBD1 (5 bases). Germline CDR1 reads ENHRY; CDR2 reads SYGVKD. The V and J ends lost 6 bases and 4 bases respectively, with 13 bases between them. The CDR3 is 14 amino acids. The CDR3 is CAISTAGGNQPQHF. In nucleotides, the CDR3 is TGTGCCATCAGCACGGCGGGGGGAAATCAGCCCCAGCATTTT.